This T cell receptor beta chain was found in a study of early T cells in non-severe SARS-CoV-2 infection. One entry per CDR3 protein, called by TCRdb with MiXCR from the 5' RACE reads. This table holds around 89,000 distinct CDR3 sequences, about 15% found once. Germline trimming cut 3 bases from V and 3 bases from J; bases unmatched to any gene: 4. The germline V gene encodes CDR1 SGHAT and CDR2 FQNNGV. CDR3 size: 15 residues. J is TRBJ2-3 and V is TRBV11-2, with TRBD1 matching over 9 bases. The sample was whole blood. This clonotype was obtained from an adult who was a healthcare worker with PCR-confirmed SARS-CoV-2 infection or an uninfected control (not recorded which). The CDR3, as DNA: TGTGCCAGCAGCTTGAGGACAGGGGCAACAGATACGCAGTATTTT. It specifies CASSLRTGATDTQYF.